The source of this TCR beta chain is a study of human thymus T cells. Donor material was obtained from healthy Finnish infants undergoing corrective surgery for congenital heart defects. Only four of the eight donors provided a 0.5-1 mL blood sample. No fixed cell number was used; all available blood leukocytes supplied DNA. The CDR3 covers 15 residues. The V gene's germline CDR1 is LGHNA and CDR2 YNFKEQ. The J segment lost 2 bases and the V segment lost 0 bases, leaving 3 bases of the junction unmatched. Some clones are missing from TCRdb's copy, which holds only in-frame ones; the method was immunoSEQ multiplex PCR. The sample holds about 44,000 clones, around 94% seen once.

The J gene is TRBJ2-7, the V gene TRBV4-2; 8 nucleotides match TRBD1. The TCR originated in a boy in the first two years of life with a congenital heart defect but otherwise immunologically healthy. The source material was blood. The CDR3 is CASSQEQGGPYEQYF. As DNA, the CDR3 is TGTGCCAGCAGCCAAGAACAGGGGGGACCCTACGAGCAGTACTTC.